This paragraph reports one T cell receptor (beta chain). The length of the CDR3 is 15 residues. After removal of 5 bases from V and 0 bases from J, the junction contained 4 bases not matched to a gene. Per germline, CDR1 LNHDA and CDR2 SQIVND (reference sequence). The data belong to a study of blood T cell repertoires in COVID-19. Generated by immunoSEQ multiplex PCR, the TCRdb table keeps only in-frame clones and is missing some. Of some 670,000 clones listed, just under 90% are singletons. Input material: peripheral blood. The sequence came from a woman younger than 35 with acute or convalescent COVID-19. The gene calls are TRBV19 and TRBJ1-5, with TRBD1 matching 7 bases. The CDR3, as DNA: TGTGCCAGTAGTGGGACAGATTTTAGCAATCAGCCCCAGCATTTT. Encoded protein: CASSGTDFSNQPQHF.